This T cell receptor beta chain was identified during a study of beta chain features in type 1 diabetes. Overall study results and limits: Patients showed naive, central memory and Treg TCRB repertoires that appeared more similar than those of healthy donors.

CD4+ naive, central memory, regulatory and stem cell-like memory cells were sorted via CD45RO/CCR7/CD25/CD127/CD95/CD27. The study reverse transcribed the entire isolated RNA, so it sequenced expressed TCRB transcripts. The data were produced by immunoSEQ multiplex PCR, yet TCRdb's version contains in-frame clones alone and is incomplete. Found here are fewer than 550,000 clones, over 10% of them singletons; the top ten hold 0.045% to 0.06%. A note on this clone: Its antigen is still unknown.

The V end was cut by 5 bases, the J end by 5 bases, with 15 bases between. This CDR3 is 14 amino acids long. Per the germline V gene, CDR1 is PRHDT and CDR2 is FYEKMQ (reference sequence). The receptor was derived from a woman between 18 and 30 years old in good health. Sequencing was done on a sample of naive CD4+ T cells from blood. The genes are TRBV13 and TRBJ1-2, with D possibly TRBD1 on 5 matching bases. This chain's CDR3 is CASSPDRRSYGYTF. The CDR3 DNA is TGTGCCAGCAGCCCAGACAGAAGAAGTTATGGCTACACCTTC.